These T cell receptor beta chains were read from a single sample in a study of regulatory T cells in long-lasting Graves disease. TCRdb ran MiXCR on the multiplex PCR reads and lists one entry per CDR3 protein. The table shows a few hundred thousand distinct CDR3 sequences, with just over 20% occurring only once. The sample in question was peripheral blood mononuclear cells (PBMCs), obtained at new diagnosis, from a patient treated with antithyroid drugs. The receptors come from a female donor with Graves disease. The CDR3 runs from the conserved cysteine through the conserved F or W. The D gene is left open where the match is weak. Size values are once, few and many counts, or a class for expanded clones, and some rows have none.

J gene: TRBJ2-5; clone size: .; V gene: TRBV28; D gene: TRBD2; CDR3 DNA: TGTGCCAGCAACCAAGGGTTAGCGGGGCTGCGGGAGACCCAGTACTTC; CDR3 protein: CASNQGLAGLRETQYF
J gene: TRBJ2-5; clone size: .; V gene: TRBV5-6; D gene: .; CDR3 DNA: TGTGCCCCAGGACGGGGGGCCCGTAAAGAGACCCAGTACTTC; CDR3 protein: CAPGRGARKETQYF
J gene: TRBJ2-1; clone size: many; V gene: TRBV5-1; D gene: TRBD1; CDR3 DNA: TGCGCCAGCAGCACACAGGGGATGAATGAGCAGTTCTTC; CDR3 protein: CASSTQGMNEQFF
J gene: TRBJ1-1; clone size: once; V gene: TRBV5-1; D gene: .; CDR3 DNA: TGCGCCAGCAGCTTGTGGTTGGAGAACACTGAAGCTTTCTTT; CDR3 protein: CASSLWLENTEAFF
J gene: TRBJ2-2; clone size: .; V gene: TRBV25-1; D gene: TRBD2; CDR3 DNA: TGTGCCAGCAGAGGGATCACTAGCGGGTGGAACACCGGGGAGCTGTTTTTT; CDR3 protein: CASRGITSGWNTGELFF
J gene: TRBJ1-4; clone size: many; V gene: TRBV5-1; D gene: TRBD1; CDR3 DNA: TGCGCCAGCAGCTTGGAGACAGGGGGCCGTGAAAAACTGTTTTTT; CDR3 protein: CASSLETGGREKLFF
J gene: TRBJ1-4; clone size: many; V gene: TRBV7-2; D gene: .; CDR3 DNA: TGTGCCAGCAGCCCAGGGTTTGGGCTTGAAAAACTGTTTTTT; CDR3 protein: CASSPGFGLEKLFF
J gene: TRBJ1-2; clone size: many; V gene: TRBV30; D gene: .; CDR3 DNA: TGTGCCTGGAGTGTAGCATACCAGAACTATGGCTACACCTTC; CDR3 protein: CAWSVAYQNYGYTF
J gene: TRBJ2-4; clone size: few; V gene: TRBV15; D gene: .; CDR3 DNA: TGTGCCACCAGCAGTCTACAGCTAGCCAAAAACATTCAGTACTTC; CDR3 protein: CATSSLQLAKNIQYF
J gene: TRBJ2-7; clone size: .; V gene: TRBV4-1; D gene: .; CDR3 DNA: TGCGCCAGCAGACGCAACGAGGACAGCTACGAGCAGTACTTC; CDR3 protein: CASRRNEDSYEQYF
J gene: TRBJ1-4; clone size: many; V gene: TRBV30; D gene: TRBD1; CDR3 DNA: TGTGCCTGGTCTGGAGGGACAGGGGATGATGAAAAACTGTTTTTT; CDR3 protein: CAWSGGTGDDEKLFF
J gene: TRBJ2-2; clone size: few; V gene: TRBV13; D gene: .; CDR3 DNA: TGTGCCAGCACGCGGGGGACACTAAACACCGGGGAGCTGTTTTTT; CDR3 protein: CASTRGTLNTGELFF
J gene: TRBJ2-2; clone size: many; V gene: TRBV20-1; D gene: .; CDR3 DNA: TGCAGTGCTAGAGATCAAGGGGACCGGGAGCTGTTTTTT; CDR3 protein: CSARDQGDRELFF
J gene: TRBJ2-1; clone size: few; V gene: TRBV4-3; D gene: TRBD2; CDR3 DNA: TGCGCCAGCAGCCAAATCGGGACTAGCGTTCTGTTCTTC; CDR3 protein: CASSQIGTSVLFF
J gene: TRBJ2-1; clone size: many; V gene: TRBV12-3/TRBV12-4; D gene: .; CDR3 DNA: TGTGCCAGCAGTTCCCTGACCCGCCAGCAGTTCTTC; CDR3 protein: CASSSLTRQQFF
J gene: TRBJ2-5; clone size: many; V gene: TRBV29-1; D gene: .; CDR3 DNA: TGCAGCGTTGAAGAGACTAGACAAGAGACCCAGTACTTC; CDR3 protein: CSVEETRQETQYF
J gene: TRBJ1-4; clone size: many; V gene: TRBV7-9; D gene: TRBD1; CDR3 DNA: TGCGCCAGCAGCCCACGGGACAGCCAAAGCGGAACTAATGAAAAACTGTTTTTT; CDR3 protein: CASSPRDSQSGTNEKLFF
J gene: TRBJ2-1; clone size: .; V gene: TRBV2; D gene: TRBD1; CDR3 DNA: TGTGCCAGCAGCGCCGGGACAGGGGGGTACAATGAGCAGTTCTTC; CDR3 protein: CASSAGTGGYNEQFF
J gene: TRBJ2-5; clone size: many; V gene: TRBV29-1; D gene: .; CDR3 DNA: TGCAGCGTTGGTGACACAATGGGGACCCAGTACTTC; CDR3 protein: CSVGDTMGTQYF
J gene: TRBJ2-5; clone size: many; V gene: TRBV3-1; D gene: .; CDR3 DNA: TGTGCCAGCAGCCCCTCGGCCAGGGGAGAGACCCAGTACTTC; CDR3 protein: CASSPSARGETQYF
J gene: TRBJ2-5; clone size: few; V gene: TRBV14; D gene: TRBD1; CDR3 DNA: TGTGCCAGCAGCTTATGGACAGGGGCCAACCAAGAGACCCAGTACTTC; CDR3 protein: CASSLWTGANQETQYF
J gene: TRBJ1-3; clone size: many; V gene: TRBV5-1; D gene: .; CDR3 DNA: TGCGCCAGCAGCTTGGATCCAGGGAGGAACACCATATATTTT; CDR3 protein: CASSLDPGRNTIYF
J gene: TRBJ1-5; clone size: few; V gene: TRBV20-1; D gene: TRBD1; CDR3 DNA: TGCAGTGCTAGGGGTCAGGGGGTCAGGGACAATCAGCCCCAGCATTTT; CDR3 protein: CSARGQGVRDNQPQHF
J gene: TRBJ2-5; clone size: many; V gene: TRBV5-1; D gene: .; CDR3 DNA: TGCGCCAGCAGCTTGGCCTGGCAGGGTCAAGAGACCCAGTACTTC; CDR3 protein: CASSLAWQGQETQYF
J gene: TRBJ2-1; clone size: .; V gene: TRBV18; D gene: .; CDR3 DNA: TGTGCCAGCTCACCAACCGTGGCTGACTACAATGAGCAGTTCTTC; CDR3 protein: CASSPTVADYNEQFF
J gene: TRBJ2-5; clone size: .; V gene: TRBV6-2/TRBV6-3; D gene: .; CDR3 DNA: TGTGCCAGCAGTTACTCCGAAGCGGGCCGCCTCTTC; CDR3 protein: CASSYSEAGRLF
J gene: TRBJ2-1; clone size: many; V gene: TRBV9; D gene: TRBD2; CDR3 DNA: TGTGCCAGCAGCGTAGAGGGCGGGGGGGCCTACAATGAGCAGTTCTTC; CDR3 protein: CASSVEGGGAYNEQFF
J gene: TRBJ2-3; clone size: many; V gene: TRBV6-1; D gene: .; CDR3 DNA: TGTGCCAGCCCGAGGGGGAGGAGGGCAGATACGCAGTATTTT; CDR3 protein: CASPRGRRADTQYF
J gene: TRBJ1-1; clone size: .; V gene: TRBV12-3/TRBV12-4; D gene: TRBD1; CDR3 DNA: TGTGCCAGCAGTTCCGGGGACAGGGGGCACATGAACACTGAAGCTTTCTTT; CDR3 protein: CASSSGDRGHMNTEAFF
J gene: TRBJ2-7; clone size: .; V gene: TRBV6-9; D gene: .; CDR3 DNA: TGTGCCAGCAGTTTGGCAGGGAAGATCTCCGAGCAGTACTTC; CDR3 protein: CASSLAGKISEQYF
J gene: TRBJ1-1; clone size: many; V gene: TRBV10-3; D gene: .; CDR3 DNA: TGTGCCATCAGTGAAGTTGGGGGTAGCACTGAAGCTTTCTTT; CDR3 protein: CAISEVGGSTEAFF
J gene: TRBJ2-1; clone size: .; V gene: TRBV7-2; D gene: TRBD2; CDR3 DNA: TGTGCCAGCAGCTTAACTAGCGGAGGGGCAATGCAGTTCTTC; CDR3 protein: CASSLTSGGAMQFF
J gene: TRBJ2-7; clone size: many; V gene: TRBV6-2/TRBV6-3; D gene: .; CDR3 DNA: TGTGCCAGCACTGAAGGGAGAGGGTCGGGGCAGTACTTC; CDR3 protein: CASTEGRGSGQYF
J gene: TRBJ2-7; clone size: many; V gene: TRBV6-2/TRBV6-3; D gene: .; CDR3 DNA: TGTGCCAGCAGATCTCCCGGACGAGACAACGAGCAGTACTTC; CDR3 protein: CASRSPGRDNEQYF
J gene: TRBJ2-3; clone size: many; V gene: TRBV4-2; D gene: TRBD2; CDR3 DNA: TGTGCCAGCAGCCCAGGGACTACTGGTAGCACAGATACGCAGTATTTT; CDR3 protein: CASSPGTTGSTDTQYF
J gene: TRBJ2-7; clone size: many; V gene: TRBV20-1; D gene: .; CDR3 DNA: TGCAGTGCTAGACCGTCTCTCTACGAGCAGTACTTC; CDR3 protein: CSARPSLYEQYF
J gene: TRBJ2-7; clone size: many; V gene: TRBV11-2; D gene: TRBD1; CDR3 DNA: TGCGCCAGCAGCACCCGGGACAGGGCCCCCTACGAGCAGTACTTC; CDR3 protein: CASSTRDRAPYEQYF
J gene: TRBJ2-1; clone size: many; V gene: TRBV7-2; D gene: .; CDR3 DNA: TGTGCCAGCAGCTTTAGGGGTAGGGGGAGCTCCTACAATGAGCAGTTCTTC; CDR3 protein: CASSFRGRGSSYNEQFF
J gene: TRBJ1-5; clone size: many; V gene: TRBV20-1; D gene: .; CDR3 DNA: TGCAGTGCTAGAATCCCGGGACGGATAACTCAGCCCCAGCATTTT; CDR3 protein: CSARIPGRITQPQHF
J gene: TRBJ1-3; clone size: many; V gene: TRBV3-1; D gene: .; CDR3 DNA: TGTGCCAGCAGCCAAGAAGGGACTGGAAACACCATATATTTT; CDR3 protein: CASSQEGTGNTIYF
J gene: TRBJ1-3; clone size: .; V gene: TRBV19; D gene: .; CDR3 DNA: TGTGCCAGTAGTATCACAGTCTCTGGAAACACCATATATTTT; CDR3 protein: CASSITVSGNTIYF
J gene: TRBJ2-7; clone size: many; V gene: TRBV20-1; D gene: TRBD2; CDR3 DNA: TGCAGTGCTGGACGGGGGGGCCCTTCCTACGAGCAGTACTTC; CDR3 protein: CSAGRGGPSYEQYF